This TCR beta chain was identified during a study of T cells after yellow fever vaccination. Study overall: Preparing low-cell-number fractions relied on SMART-Seq v4 Ultra Low Input. Study-wide results and caveats: There was a small share of clonotypes that showed up in both the CD4 and CD8 compartments. Booster sampling recovered most clones from primary vaccination (less than 97% CD4, around 90% CD8).

The CDR3 runs 14 residues. In germline, CDR1 is DFQATT, CDR2 SNEGSKA (reference sequence). Trimming took off 5 bases at V and 9 bases at J, with 20 bases between the two ends. Remarks on this clonotype: Its antigen remains unknown.

TCRdb itself ran the 5' RACE reads through MiXCR, one entry per CDR3 protein. The sample comprises under 250,000 distinct CDR3 sequences, 6.9% of which are singletons, and approximately 0.85% rests with the top ten. This TCR came from a man aged 25-40 years who received the YFV17D yellow fever vaccine. The chain carries TRBV20-1 and TRBJ2-1, with D maybe TRBD2 (5 bases). The input for sequencing was CD4+ T cells sorted from PBMCs, taken 15 days after the yellow fever booster vaccination. The CDR3 reads CSAPDLGLHSEQFF. The CDR3 DNA reads as TGCAGTGCTCCGGACTTAGGCCTCCACTCTGAGCAGTTCTTC.